This T cell receptor beta chain was recorded in a study of shared clonotypes between healthy human individuals. Findings and limits, study-wide: The small donor group covered limited genetic and exposure diversity.

About this clone itself: Antigen specificity is unknown.

Here immunoSEQ multiplex PCR was the method, and the copy in TCRdb shows in-frame clones only, minus some. The sample contains about 380,000 clones, 96% of which appear only once. The sequence came from a young man in good health. Sequenced sample: memory CD8+ T cells sorted from blood. As for subset: CD45RO+ cells pooled with CCR7-negative TemRA cells.

CDR3: CASRGQGLESPLHF. In DNA form, the CDR3 reads TGTGCCAGCAGAGGACAGGGGCTGGAATCACCCCTCCACTTT. The V call is TRBV2, the J call TRBJ1-6; 9 bases are shared with TRBD1. Germline trimming cut 6 bases from V and 10 bases from J; bases unmatched to any gene: 7. Germline CDR1 is SNHLY and CDR2 is FYNNEI. CDR3 length equals 14 residues.